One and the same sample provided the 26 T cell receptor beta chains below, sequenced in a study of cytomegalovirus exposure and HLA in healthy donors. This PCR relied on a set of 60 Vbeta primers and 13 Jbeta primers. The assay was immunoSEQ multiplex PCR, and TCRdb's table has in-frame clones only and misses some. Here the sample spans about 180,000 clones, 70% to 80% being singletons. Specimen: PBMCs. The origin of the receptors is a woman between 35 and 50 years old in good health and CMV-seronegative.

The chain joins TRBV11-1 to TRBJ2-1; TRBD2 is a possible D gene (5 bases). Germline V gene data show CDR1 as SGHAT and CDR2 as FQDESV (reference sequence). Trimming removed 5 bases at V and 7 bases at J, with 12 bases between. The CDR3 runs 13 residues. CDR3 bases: TGTGCCAGCAGCCCCGGGATGTCGAATGAGCAGTTCTTC. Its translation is CASSPGMSNEQFF.

The CDR3 spells CASSARQGESGDEQFF. CDR3 nucleotides: TGTGCCAGCAGCGCCCGACAGGGAGAGTCCGGCGATGAGCAGTTCTTC. The chain links TRBV9 to TRBJ2-1, with 7 bases that match TRBD1. The germline V gene has CDR1 SGDLS and CDR2 YYNGEE. Germline trimming cut 3 bases from V and 8 bases from J; bases unmatched to any gene: 14. The CDR3 is 16 residues long.

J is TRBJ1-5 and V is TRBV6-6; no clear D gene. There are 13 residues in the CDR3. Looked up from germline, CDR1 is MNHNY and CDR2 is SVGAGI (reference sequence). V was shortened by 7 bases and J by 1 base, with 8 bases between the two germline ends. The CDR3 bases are TGTGCCAGCATGACCGGGAGCAATCAGCCCCAGCATTTT. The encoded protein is CASMTGSNQPQHF.

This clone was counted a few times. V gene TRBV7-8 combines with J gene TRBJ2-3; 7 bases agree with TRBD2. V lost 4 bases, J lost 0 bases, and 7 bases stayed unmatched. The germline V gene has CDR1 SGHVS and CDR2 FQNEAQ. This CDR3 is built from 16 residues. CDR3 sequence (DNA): TGTGCCAGCAGCTCACAAGCGGGATTGAGCACAGATACGCAGTATTTT. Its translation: CASSSQAGLSTDTQYF.

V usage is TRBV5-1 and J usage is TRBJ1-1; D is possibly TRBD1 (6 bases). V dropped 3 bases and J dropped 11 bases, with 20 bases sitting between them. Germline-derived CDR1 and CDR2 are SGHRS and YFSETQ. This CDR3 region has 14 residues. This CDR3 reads CASSSTGRDRGAFF. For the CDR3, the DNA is TGCGCCAGCAGCTCTACGGGGAGGGATAGGGGGGCTTTCTTT.

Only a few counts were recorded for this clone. CDR3: CASSTMDRSRGYTF. The CDR3 DNA is TGTGCCAGCAGTACCATGGACAGGTCGAGGGGCTACACCTTC. The chain couples TRBV28 to TRBJ1-2; 7 bases are a match to TRBD1. Unmatched junction bases numbered 11, after V lost 5 bases and J lost 8 bases. CDR3 size: 14 residues. The germline V gene encodes CDR1 MDHEN and CDR2 SYDVKM.

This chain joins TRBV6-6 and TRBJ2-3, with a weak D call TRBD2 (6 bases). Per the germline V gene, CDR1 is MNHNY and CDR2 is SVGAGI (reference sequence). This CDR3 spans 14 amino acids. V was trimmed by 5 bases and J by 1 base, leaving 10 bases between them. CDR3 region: CASSPGLRTDTQYF. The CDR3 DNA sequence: TGTGCCAGCAGTCCGGGACTTCGCACAGATACGCAGTATTTT.

The CDR3 region has the DNA TGTGCCAGCAGCGAGGACAGGGGATTTAATGGCTACACCTTC. Translating gives CASSEDRGFNGYTF. V is TRBV7-9 and J is TRBJ1-2; 9 bases map to TRBD1. The V gene's germline CDR1 is SEHNR and CDR2 FQNEAQ (reference sequence). The CDR3 sequence is 14 residues long. The V and J ends lost 5 bases and 6 bases, in that order; junction bases with no gene match: 7.

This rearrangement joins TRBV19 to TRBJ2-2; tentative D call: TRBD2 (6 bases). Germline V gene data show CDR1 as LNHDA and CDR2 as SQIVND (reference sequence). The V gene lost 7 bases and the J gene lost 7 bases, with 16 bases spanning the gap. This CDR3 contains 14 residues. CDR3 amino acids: CASKRPGAGGELFF. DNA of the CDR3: TGTGCCAGTAAACGTCCGGGAGCAGGCGGGGAGCTGTTTTTT.

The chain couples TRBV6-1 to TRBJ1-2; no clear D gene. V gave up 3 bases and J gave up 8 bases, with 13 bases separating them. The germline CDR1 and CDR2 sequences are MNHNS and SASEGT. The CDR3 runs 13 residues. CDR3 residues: CASSEIGRSGYTF. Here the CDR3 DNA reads TGTGCCAGCAGTGAGATTGGGAGGAGCGGCTACACCTTC.

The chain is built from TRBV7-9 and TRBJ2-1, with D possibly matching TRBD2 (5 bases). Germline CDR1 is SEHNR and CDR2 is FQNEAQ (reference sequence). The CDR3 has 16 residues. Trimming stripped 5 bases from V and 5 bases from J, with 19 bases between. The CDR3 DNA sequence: TGTGCCAGCAGCCAAACCCCTAGCCGACGCAACAATGAGCAGTTCTTC. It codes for CASSQTPSRRNNEQFF.

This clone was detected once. This chain's CDR3 is CASRGLAGGYEQYF. CDR3 in DNA: TGTGCCAGCAGGGGACTAGCGGGAGGCTACGAGCAGTACTTC. The chain combines TRBV6-6 with TRBJ2-7; 15 nucleotides align to TRBD2. This CDR3 is built from 14 residues. Germline V gives CDR1 MNHNY, CDR2 SVGAGI (reference sequence). With 6 bases clipped from V and 3 bases from J, the junction kept 0 bases outside the gene matches.

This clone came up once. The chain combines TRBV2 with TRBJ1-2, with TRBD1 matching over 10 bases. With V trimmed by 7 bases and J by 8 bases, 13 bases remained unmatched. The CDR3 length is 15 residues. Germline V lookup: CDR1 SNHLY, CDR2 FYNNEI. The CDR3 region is CASTERQGAERGYTF. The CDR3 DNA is TGTGCCAGCACCGAGAGACAGGGGGCAGAGAGAGGCTACACCTTC.

The CDR3 DNA follows: TGTGCCAGTAGGCTGGACAGGGTTTCCAATCAGCCCCAGCATTTT. Protein product: CASRLDRVSNQPQHF. V and J are TRBV19 and TRBJ1-5; 8 bases match TRBD1. After removal of 6 bases from V and 3 bases from J, the junction contained 7 bases not matched to a gene. The CDR3 spans 15 residues. Germline assignment: CDR1 LNHDA and CDR2 SQIVND (reference sequence).

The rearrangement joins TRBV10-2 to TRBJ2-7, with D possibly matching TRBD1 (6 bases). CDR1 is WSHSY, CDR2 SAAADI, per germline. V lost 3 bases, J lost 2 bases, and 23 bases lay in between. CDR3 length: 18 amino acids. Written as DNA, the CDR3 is TGCGCCAGCAGTGACCCTCTCGACCGGGACACCGGCCCCTACGAGCAGTACTTC. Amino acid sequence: CASSDPLDRDTGPYEQYF.

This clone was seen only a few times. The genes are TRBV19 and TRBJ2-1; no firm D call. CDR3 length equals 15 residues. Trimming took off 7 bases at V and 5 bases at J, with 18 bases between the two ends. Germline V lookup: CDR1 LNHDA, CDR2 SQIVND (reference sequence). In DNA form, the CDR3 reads TGTGCCAGTACCCGTGCTAGTCTAGGCAACAATGAGCAGTTCTTC. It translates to CASTRASLGNNEQFF.

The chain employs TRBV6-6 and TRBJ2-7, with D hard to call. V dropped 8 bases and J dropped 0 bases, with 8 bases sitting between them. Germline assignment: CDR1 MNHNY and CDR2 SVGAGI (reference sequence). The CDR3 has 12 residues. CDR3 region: CASCISSYEQYF. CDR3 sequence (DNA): TGTGCCAGCTGTATTTCCTCCTACGAGCAGTACTTC.

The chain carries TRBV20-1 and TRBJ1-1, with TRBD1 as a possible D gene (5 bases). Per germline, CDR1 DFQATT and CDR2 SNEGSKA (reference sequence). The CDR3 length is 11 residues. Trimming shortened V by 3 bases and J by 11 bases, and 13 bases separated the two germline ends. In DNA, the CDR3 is TGCAGTGCTAGCTCCAGGGCCCAGGCTTTCTTT. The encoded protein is CSASSRAQAFF.

CDR3 in amino acids: CASSDGGAYNEQFF. The CDR3 DNA reads TGTGCCAGCAGCGACGGCGGGGCCTACAATGAGCAGTTCTTC. The chain employs TRBV7-8 and TRBJ2-1; D might be TRBD2 (6 bases). Trimming removed 5 bases at V and 2 bases at J, with 10 bases between. The CDR3 length is 14 residues. Per germline, CDR1 SGHVS and CDR2 FQNEAQ.

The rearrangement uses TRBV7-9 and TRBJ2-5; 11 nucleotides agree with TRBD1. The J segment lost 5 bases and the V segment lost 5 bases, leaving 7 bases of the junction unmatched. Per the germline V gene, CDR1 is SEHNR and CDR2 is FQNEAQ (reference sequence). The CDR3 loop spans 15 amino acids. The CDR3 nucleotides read TGTGCCAGCAGCGCGGACAGGGGGCTGTGGGAGACCCAGTACTTC. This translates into CASSADRGLWETQYF.

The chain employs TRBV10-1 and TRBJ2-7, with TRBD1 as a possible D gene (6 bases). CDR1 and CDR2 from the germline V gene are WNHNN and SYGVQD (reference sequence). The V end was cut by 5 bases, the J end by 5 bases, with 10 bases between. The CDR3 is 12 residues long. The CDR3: CASSNSGDEQYF. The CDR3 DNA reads TGCGCCAGCAGTAACTCAGGGGACGAGCAGTACTTC.

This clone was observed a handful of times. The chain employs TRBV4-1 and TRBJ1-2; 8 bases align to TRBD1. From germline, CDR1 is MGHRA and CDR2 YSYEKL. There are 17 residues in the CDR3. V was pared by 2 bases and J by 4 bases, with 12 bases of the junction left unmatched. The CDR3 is CASSQPWAGGVGYGYTF. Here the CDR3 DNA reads TGCGCCAGCAGCCAACCCTGGGCAGGGGGCGTAGGCTATGGCTACACCTTC.

CDR3 bases: TGTGCCAGCAGTGAACAGGGTAGCAATCAGCCCCAGCATTTT. This codes for CASSEQGSNQPQHF. This sequence joins TRBV6-1 and TRBJ1-5, with D perhaps matching TRBD1 (5 bases). This CDR3 comprises 14 residues. Trimming took off 2 bases at V and 0 bases at J, with 5 bases between the two ends. CDR1 and CDR2 from the germline V gene are MNHNS and SASEGT.

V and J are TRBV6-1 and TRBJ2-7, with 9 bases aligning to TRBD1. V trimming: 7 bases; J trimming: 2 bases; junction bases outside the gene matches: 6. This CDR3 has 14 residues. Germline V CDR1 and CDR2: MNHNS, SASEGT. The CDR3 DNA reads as TGTGCCAGCACTCTGGGACAGGGCCCCTACGAGCAGTACTTC. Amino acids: CASTLGQGPYEQYF.

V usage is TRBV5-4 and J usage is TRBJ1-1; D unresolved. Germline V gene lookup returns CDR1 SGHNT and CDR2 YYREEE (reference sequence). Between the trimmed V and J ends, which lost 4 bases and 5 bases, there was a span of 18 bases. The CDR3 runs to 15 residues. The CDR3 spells CASSPEVGRRTEAFF. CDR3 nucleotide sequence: TGTGCCAGCAGCCCCGAAGTAGGGAGGAGGACTGAAGCTTTCTTT.

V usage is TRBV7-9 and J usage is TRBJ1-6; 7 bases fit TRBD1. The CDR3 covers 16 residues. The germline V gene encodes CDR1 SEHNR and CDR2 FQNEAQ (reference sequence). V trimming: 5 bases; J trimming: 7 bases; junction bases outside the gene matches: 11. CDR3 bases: TGTGCCAGCAGCCGGACCGGGACAGTGGGGAATTCACCCCTCCACTTT. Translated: CASSRTGTVGNSPLHF.